This T cell receptor (beta chain) was sequenced for a study of circulating CD8 cells and anti-PD-1 response in melanoma. Study as a whole: Non-responders showed stable or progressive disease; responders showed complete or partial response. Study-wide findings and caveats: Previously treated and treatment-naive patients were pooled together. Generally, no replicate experiments were performed.

From germline, CDR1 is KGHDR and CDR2 SFDVKD. V trimming: 7 bases; J trimming: 8 bases; junction bases outside the gene matches: 9. CDR3 size: 13 residues. From live CD3+CD8+TCRalphabeta+ cells, four PD-1 and/or TIGIT subsets were sorted. Using about 15 ng of total RNA, TCR libraries were made with the QIAseq Immune Repertoire TCR panel. TCRdb re-analysed the reads in MiXCR, keeping a single row per CDR3 protein. The sample contains approximately 560 distinct CDR3 sequences, 9% of which appear only once. Remarks on this clonotype: What it recognizes is unknown. A much larger clone lies a single base off, so this may be a read error.

Sample: CD8+ T cells from PBMCs, taken at baseline or after one month of anti-PD-1 therapy (not recorded which). The rearrangement joins TRBV24-1 to TRBJ1-2, with TRBD1 matching over 7 bases. The sequence was collected from a human donor with melanoma. The CDR3 region has the DNA TGTGCCACCAGAGATCACAGGGGCGCGGGCTACACCTTC. Amino acid sequence: CATRDHRGAGYTF.